Shown below are 6 T cell receptor beta chains from a single sample sequenced in a study of T cell responses to AZD1222 COVID-19 vaccine. Libraries were prepared by immunoSEQ multiplex PCR; TCRdb keeps only in-frame clonotypes and omits some of them. The sample has 84,000 or so clones, approximately 90% seen once. Sequenced material: peripheral blood, taken on day 0 of AZD1222 vaccination. Source of these receptors: an adult in good health.

The chain is built from TRBV5-4 and TRBJ1-2, with 7 bases that match TRBD1. Germline V CDR1 and CDR2: SGHNT, YYREEE (reference sequence). V gave up 0 bases and J gave up 2 bases; unmatched junction bases: 7. This CDR3 spans 16 amino acids. CDR3 DNA: TGTGCCAGCAGCTTGGGGGGACAGAGAATGAACTATGGCTACACCTTC. This translates into CASSLGGQRMNYGYTF.

This clone has more than one count but fewer than ten. The chain links TRBV4-1 to TRBJ2-1; D gene ambiguous. In germline, CDR1 is MGHRA, CDR2 YSYEKL. V lost 2 bases to trimming and J lost 8 bases, with 13 bases between them. The CDR3 is 14 residues long. CDR3: CASSQSILSDEQFF. The CDR3 DNA is TGCGCCAGCAGCCAAAGCATCCTTAGTGATGAGCAGTTCTTC.

V gene TRBV7-2 combines with J gene TRBJ2-1; TRBD1 or TRBD2 may be the D gene (5 bases each). The CDR3 contains 16 residues. Between the trimmed V and J ends, which lost 5 bases and 7 bases, there was a span of 21 bases. Per the germline V gene, CDR1 is SGHTA and CDR2 is FQGNSA. CDR3 sequence (DNA): TGTGCCAGCAGCCCCGGGGACGAGTCCTGGCTAAATGAGCAGTTCTTC. Translating it yields CASSPGDESWLNEQFF.

The chain has TRBV5-1 and TRBJ2-7; D is undetermined. Germline assignment: CDR1 SGHRS and CDR2 YFSETQ. V gave up 2 bases and J gave up 4 bases, with 10 bases separating them. The CDR3 runs to 13 residues. The CDR3 protein is CASSFNRQYEQYF. The CDR3 DNA sequence: TGCGCCAGCAGCTTCAACAGACAATACGAGCAGTACTTC. Full variable domain (missing parts from reference TRBV5-1 and TRBJ2-7): KAGVTQTPRYLIKTRGQQVTLSCSPISGHRSVSWYQQTPGQGLQFLFEYFSETQRNKGNFPGRFSGRQFSNSRSEMNVSTLELGDSALYLCASSFNRQYEQYFGPGTRLTVT.

The chain recombines TRBV7-9 with TRBJ1-4; no clear D gene. The ends were cut back, 3 bases at V and 8 bases at J, with 7 bases in the middle. CDR3 length: 12 residues. Germline V gene sequence: CDR1 SEHNR, CDR2 FQNEAQ (reference sequence). As DNA, the CDR3 is TGTGCCAGCAGCTTTTTAGGGGAAAAACTGTTTTTT. It specifies CASSFLGEKLFF.

The chain combines TRBV2 with TRBJ1-2, with D hard to call. From germline, CDR1 is SNHLY and CDR2 FYNNEI. The CDR3 has 14 residues. Trimming left V 3 bases short and J 1 base short, with 9 bases between. The CDR3 region is CASSERALNYGYTF. CDR3 nucleotide sequence: TGTGCCAGCAGTGAGAGGGCCCTTAACTATGGCTACACCTTC.